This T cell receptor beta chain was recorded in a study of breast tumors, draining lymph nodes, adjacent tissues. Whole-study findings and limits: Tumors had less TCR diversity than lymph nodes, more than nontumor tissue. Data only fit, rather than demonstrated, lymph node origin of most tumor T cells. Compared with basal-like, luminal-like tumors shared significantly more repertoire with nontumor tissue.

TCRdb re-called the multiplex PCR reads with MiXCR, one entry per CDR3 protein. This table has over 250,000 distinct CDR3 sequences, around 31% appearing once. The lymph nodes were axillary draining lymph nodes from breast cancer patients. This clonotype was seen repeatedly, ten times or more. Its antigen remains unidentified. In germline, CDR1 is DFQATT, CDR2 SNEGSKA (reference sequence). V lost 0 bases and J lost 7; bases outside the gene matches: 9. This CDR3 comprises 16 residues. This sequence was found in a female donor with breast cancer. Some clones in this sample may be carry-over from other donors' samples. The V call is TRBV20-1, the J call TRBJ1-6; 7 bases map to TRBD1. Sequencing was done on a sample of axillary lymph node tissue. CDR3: CSARDNWDSLNSPLHF. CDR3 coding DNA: TGCAGTGCTAGAGATAACTGGGACAGTCTAAATTCACCCCTCCACTTT.